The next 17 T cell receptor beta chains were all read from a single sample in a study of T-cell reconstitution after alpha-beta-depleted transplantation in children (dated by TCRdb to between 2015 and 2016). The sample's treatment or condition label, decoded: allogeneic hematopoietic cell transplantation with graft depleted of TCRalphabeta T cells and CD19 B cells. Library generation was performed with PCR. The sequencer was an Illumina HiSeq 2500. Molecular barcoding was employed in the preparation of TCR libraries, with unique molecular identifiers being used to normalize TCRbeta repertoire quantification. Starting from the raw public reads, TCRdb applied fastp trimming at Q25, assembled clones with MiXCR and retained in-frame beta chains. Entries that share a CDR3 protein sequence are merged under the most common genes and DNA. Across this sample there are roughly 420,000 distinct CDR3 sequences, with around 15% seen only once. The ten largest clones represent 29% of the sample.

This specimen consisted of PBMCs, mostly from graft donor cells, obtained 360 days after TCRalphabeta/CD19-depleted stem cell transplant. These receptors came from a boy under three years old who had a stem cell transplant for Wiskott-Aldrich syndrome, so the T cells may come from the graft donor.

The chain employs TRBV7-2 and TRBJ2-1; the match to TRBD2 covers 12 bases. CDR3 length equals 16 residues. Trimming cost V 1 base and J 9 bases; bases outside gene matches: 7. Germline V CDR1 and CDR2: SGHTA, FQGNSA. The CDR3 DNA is TGTGCCAGCAGCTTAGGCGGGGCTAGCGGGAGGGGTGAGCAGTTCTTC. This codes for CASSLGGASGRGEQFF.

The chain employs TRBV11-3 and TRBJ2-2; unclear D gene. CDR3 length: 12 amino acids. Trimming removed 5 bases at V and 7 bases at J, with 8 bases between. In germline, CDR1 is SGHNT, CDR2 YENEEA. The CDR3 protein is CASSPWDGELFF. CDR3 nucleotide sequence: TGTGCCAGCAGCCCTTGGGACGGGGAGCTGTTTTTT.

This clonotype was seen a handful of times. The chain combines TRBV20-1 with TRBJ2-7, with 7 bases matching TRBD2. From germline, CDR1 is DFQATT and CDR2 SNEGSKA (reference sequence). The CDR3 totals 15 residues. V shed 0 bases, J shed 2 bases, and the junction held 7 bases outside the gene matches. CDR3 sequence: CSARDGSGTPYEQYF. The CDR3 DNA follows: TGCAGTGCTAGAGATGGGAGCGGGACCCCCTACGAGCAGTACTTC.

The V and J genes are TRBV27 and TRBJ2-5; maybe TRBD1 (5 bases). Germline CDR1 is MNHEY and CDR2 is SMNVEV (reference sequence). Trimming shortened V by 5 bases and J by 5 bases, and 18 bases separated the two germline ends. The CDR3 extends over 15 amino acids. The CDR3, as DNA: TGTGCCAGCAGTCAAACCCAGGGATCGTATGAGACCCAGTACTTC. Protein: CASSQTQGSYETQYF.

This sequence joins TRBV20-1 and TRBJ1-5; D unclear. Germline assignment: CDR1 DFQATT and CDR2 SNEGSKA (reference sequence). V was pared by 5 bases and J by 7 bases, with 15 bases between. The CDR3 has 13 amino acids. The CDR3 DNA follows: TGCAGTGCTCGAACCCTCGGTAGCCAGCCCCAGCATTTT. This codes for CSARTLGSQPQHF.

CDR3 sequence (DNA): TGTGCCAGCAGTTTCGTCGGGGAGCTGTTTTTT. Amino acid sequence: CASSFVGELFF. The gene calls are TRBV12-3 or TRBV12-4 and TRBJ2-2; no clear D. Between the trimmed V and J ends, which lost 3 bases and 7 bases, there was a span of 3 bases. There are 11 residues in the CDR3.

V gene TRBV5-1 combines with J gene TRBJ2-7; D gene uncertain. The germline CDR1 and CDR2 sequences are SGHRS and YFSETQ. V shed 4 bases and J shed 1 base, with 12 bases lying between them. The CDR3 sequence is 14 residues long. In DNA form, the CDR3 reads TGCGCCAGCAGCCTATCGACACTTTCCTACGAGCAGTACTTC. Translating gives CASSLSTLSYEQYF.

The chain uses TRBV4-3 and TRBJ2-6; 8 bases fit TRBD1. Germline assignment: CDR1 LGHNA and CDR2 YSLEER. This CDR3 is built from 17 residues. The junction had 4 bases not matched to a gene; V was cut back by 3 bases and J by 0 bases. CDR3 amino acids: CASSQRQGPSGANVLTF. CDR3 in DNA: TGCGCCAGCAGCCAGAGACAGGGGCCCTCTGGGGCCAACGTCCTGACTTTC.

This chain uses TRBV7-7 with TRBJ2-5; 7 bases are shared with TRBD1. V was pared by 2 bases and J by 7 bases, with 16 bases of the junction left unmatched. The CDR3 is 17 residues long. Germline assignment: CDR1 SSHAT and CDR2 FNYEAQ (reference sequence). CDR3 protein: CASSLYPYSGTVGTQYF. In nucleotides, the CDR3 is TGTGCCAGCAGCTTATACCCCTACTCCGGGACAGTGGGGACCCAGTACTTC.

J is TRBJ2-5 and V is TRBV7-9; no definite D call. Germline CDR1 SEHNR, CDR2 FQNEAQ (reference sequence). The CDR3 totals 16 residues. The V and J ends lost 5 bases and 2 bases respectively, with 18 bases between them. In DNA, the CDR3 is TGTGCCAGCAGCCGAAGACACACCGCTATACAAGAGACCCAGTACTTC. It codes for CASSRRHTAIQETQYF.

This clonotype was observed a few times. In nucleotides, the CDR3 is TGTGCCAGCAGCCAGACTAGCGGGAGAACCAGCTTAACCGTTTCCTACGAGCAGTACTTC. This sequence encodes CASSQTSGRTSLTVSYEQYF. The chain recombines TRBV12-3 or TRBV12-4 with TRBJ2-7, with 12 bases fitting TRBD2. The CDR3 loop spans 20 amino acids. The junction had 19 bases not matched to a gene; V was cut back by 6 bases and J by 1 base.

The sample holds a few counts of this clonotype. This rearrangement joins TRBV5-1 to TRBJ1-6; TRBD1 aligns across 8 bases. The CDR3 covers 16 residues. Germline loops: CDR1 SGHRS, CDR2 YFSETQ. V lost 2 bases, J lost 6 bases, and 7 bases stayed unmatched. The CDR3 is CASSLSTGGGNSPLHF. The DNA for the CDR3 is TGCGCCAGCAGCTTATCAACAGGGGGTGGTAATTCACCCCTCCACTTT. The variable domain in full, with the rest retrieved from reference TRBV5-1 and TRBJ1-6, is KAGVTQTPRYLIKTRGQQVTLSCSPISGHRSVSWYQQTPGQGLQFLFEYFSETQRNKGNFPGRFSGRQFSNSRSEMNVSTLELGDSALYLCASSLSTGGGNSPLHFGNGTRLTVT.

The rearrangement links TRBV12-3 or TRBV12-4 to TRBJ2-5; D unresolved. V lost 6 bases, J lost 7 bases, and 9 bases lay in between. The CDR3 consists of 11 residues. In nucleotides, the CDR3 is TGTGCCAGCAGCCCTAGTACGACCCAGTACTTC. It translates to CASSPSTTQYF.

The DNA for the CDR3 is TGTGCCAGCAGCCCTAGGGACAGGCTAGGCGAGCAGTACTTC. Translation: CASSPRDRLGEQYF. The V and J genes are TRBV7-8 and TRBJ2-7; TRBD1 agrees at 8 bases. V shed 5 bases, J shed 6 bases, and the junction held 9 bases outside the gene matches. CDR3 length: 14 amino acids. Per germline, CDR1 SGHVS and CDR2 FQNEAQ.

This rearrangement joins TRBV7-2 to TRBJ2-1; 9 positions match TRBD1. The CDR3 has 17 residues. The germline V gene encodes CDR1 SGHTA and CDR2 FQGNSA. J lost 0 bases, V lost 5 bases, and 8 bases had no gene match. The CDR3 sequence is CASSVSGTGSSYNEQFF. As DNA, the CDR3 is TGTGCCAGCAGCGTCTCCGGGACAGGGAGCTCCTACAATGAGCAGTTCTTC. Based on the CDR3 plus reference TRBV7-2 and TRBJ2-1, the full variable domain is GAGVSQSPSNKVTEKGKDVELRCDPISGHTALYWYRQSLGQGLEFLIYFQGNSAPDKSGLPSDRFSAERTGGSVSTLTIQRTQQEDSAVYLCASSVSGTGSSYNEQFFGPGTRLTVL.

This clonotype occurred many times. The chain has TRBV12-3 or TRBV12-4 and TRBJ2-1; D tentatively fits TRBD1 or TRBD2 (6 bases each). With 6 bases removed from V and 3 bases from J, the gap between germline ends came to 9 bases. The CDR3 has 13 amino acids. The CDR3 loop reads CASSRGLYNEQFF. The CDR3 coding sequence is TGTGCCAGCAGCAGGGGACTCTACAATGAGCAGTTCTTC.

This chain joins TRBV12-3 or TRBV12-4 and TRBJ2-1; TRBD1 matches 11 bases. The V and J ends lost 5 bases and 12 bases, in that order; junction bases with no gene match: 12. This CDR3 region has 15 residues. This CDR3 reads CASSPGQGGLTGQFF. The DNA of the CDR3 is TGTGCCAGCAGTCCGGGACAGGGGGGCCTTACAGGGCAGTTCTTC.